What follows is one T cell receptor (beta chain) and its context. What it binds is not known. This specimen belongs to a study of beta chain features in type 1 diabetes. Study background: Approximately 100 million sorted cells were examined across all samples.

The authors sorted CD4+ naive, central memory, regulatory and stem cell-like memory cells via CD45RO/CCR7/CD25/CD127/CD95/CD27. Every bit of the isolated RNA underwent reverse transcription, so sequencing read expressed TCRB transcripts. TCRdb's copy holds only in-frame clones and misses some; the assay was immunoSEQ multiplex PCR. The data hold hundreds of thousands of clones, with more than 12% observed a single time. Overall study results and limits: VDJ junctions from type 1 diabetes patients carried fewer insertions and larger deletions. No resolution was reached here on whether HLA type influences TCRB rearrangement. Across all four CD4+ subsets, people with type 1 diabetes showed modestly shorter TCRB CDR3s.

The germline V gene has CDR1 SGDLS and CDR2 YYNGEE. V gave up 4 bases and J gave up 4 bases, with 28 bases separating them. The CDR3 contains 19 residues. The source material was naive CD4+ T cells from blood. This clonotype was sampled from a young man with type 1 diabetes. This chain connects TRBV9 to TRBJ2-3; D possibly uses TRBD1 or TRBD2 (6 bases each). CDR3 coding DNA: TGTGCCAGCAGCCCAGAACATTGGGAGGCAGGGGAGTATTCAGATACGCAGTATTTT. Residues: CASSPEHWEAGEYSDTQYF.